This entry describes one T cell receptor (beta chain). The data were taken from a study of blood T cell repertoires in COVID-19. Study summary: Spain, Italy and the United States supplied samples that represented acute and convalescent COVID-19. T cells, B-cell-depleted T cells, or PBMCs supplied cDNA or gDNA.

Only in-frame clones appear in the TCRdb table, and some are missing; sequencing was by immunoSEQ multiplex PCR. The sample has approximately 130,000 clones; around three quarters are singletons. The length of the CDR3 is 16 residues. CDR1 is SGHVS, CDR2 FQNEAQ, per germline. V lost 2 bases and J 5 bases, leaving 18 bases between the germline ends. The sequencing input was peripheral blood. The source is a human donor in a cohort sampled during active COVID-19. The chain combines TRBV7-8 with TRBJ1-2, with D unresolved. Here the CDR3 reads CASSLRLDYESYGYTF. The CDR3 DNA follows: TGTGCCAGCAGCTTACGACTGGACTATGAGAGTTATGGCTACACCTTC.